This TCR beta chain was identified during a study of shared clonotypes between healthy human individuals. General study findings and limits: Lower generation probabilities were found for non-shared clonotypes than for those shared by all four donors.

The length of the CDR3 is 16 residues. CDR1 is MGHRA, CDR2 YSYEKL, per germline. V shed 3 bases and J shed 3 bases, with 18 bases lying between them. Details on this clone: Its antigen remains unknown.

The study ran the assay at deep level. Assay: immunoSEQ multiplex PCR; the TCRdb copy retains only in-frame clones and omits some. The repertoire holds a few hundred thousand clones, with around 95% as singletons. The naive CD8 population came from CD45RO-negative cells selected for CCR7, without terminally differentiated effector memory CD45RA+ cells. The J gene is TRBJ2-7, the V gene TRBV4-1; D gene uncertain. The source is a woman aged 25 to 39 in good health. The sequenced sample consisted of naive CD8+ T cells sorted from blood. The CDR3 here is CASSHSSISPGYEQYF. The CDR3 DNA reads TGCGCCAGCAGCCATTCCTCAATAAGTCCTGGCTACGAGCAGTACTTC.